This T cell receptor beta chain comes out of a study of blood T cell repertoires in COVID-19. About the research overall: Sites in the United States, Italy and Spain provided acute and convalescent COVID-19 samples. T cells, B-cell-depleted T cells, or PBMCs supplied cDNA or gDNA.

In the source study's methods: Amplifying reference gene primers gave estimates of nucleated cell counts. Generated by immunoSEQ multiplex PCR, the TCRdb table keeps only in-frame clones and is missing some. The V and J calls and clone size come from that table; D and trimming were worked out from the DNA. Here the sample spans hundreds of thousands of clones, around four fifths being singletons. CDR1 SGHRS and CDR2 YFSETQ come from the germline V gene. The CDR3 consists of 17 residues. Germline trimming cut 4 bases from V and 2 bases from J; bases unmatched to any gene: 7. The sequencing sample was made of peripheral blood. The sequence came from a woman between 45 and 60 years old with acute or convalescent COVID-19. The rearrangement uses TRBV5-1 and TRBJ1-5; 12 bases align to TRBD1. The CDR3 here is CASSPGQGAVGNQPQHF. The DNA for the CDR3 is TGCGCCAGCAGCCCGGGACAGGGGGCTGTAGGCAATCAGCCCCAGCATTTT.